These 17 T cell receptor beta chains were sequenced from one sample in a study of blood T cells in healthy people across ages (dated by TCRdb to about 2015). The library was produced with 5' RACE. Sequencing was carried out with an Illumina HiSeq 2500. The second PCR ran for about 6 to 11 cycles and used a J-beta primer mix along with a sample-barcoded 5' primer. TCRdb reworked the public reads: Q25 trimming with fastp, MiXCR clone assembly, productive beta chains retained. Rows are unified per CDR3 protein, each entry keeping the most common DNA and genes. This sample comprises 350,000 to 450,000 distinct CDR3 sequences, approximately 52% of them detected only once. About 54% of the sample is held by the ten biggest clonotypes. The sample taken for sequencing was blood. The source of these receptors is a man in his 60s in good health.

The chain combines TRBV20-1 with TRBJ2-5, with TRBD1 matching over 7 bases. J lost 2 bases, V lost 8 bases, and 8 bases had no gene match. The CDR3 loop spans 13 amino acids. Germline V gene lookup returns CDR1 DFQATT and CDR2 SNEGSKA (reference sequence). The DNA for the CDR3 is TGCAGTCTCGAGGCAGGGGGTCAAGAGACCCAGTACTTC. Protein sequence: CSLEAGGQETQYF.

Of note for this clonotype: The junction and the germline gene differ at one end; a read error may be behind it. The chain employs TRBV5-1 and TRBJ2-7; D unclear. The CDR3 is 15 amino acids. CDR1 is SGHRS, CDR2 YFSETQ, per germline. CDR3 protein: CTSSLGIGSSYEQYF. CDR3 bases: TGCACCAGCAGCTTGGGTATAGGTAGCTCCTACGAGCAGTACTTC. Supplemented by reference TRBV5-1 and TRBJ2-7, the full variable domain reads KAGVTQTPRYLIKTRGQQVTLSCSPISGHRSVSWYQQTPGQGLQFLFEYFSETQRNKGNFPGRFSGRQFSNSRSEMNVSTLELGDSALYLCTSSLGIGSSYEQYFGPGTRLTVT.

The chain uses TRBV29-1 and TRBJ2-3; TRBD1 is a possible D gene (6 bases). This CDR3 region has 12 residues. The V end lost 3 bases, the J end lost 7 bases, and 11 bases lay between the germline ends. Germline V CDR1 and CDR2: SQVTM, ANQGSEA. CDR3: CSVDAQGHTQYF. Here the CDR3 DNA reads TGCAGCGTTGATGCACAGGGACATACGCAGTATTTT.

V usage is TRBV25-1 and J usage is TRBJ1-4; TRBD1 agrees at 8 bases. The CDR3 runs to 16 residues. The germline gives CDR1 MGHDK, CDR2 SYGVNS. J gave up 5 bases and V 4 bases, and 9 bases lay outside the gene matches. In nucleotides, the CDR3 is TGTGCCAGCAGTGCCCGGACAGGGAGACTGAATGAAAAACTGTTTTTT. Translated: CASSARTGRLNEKLFF.

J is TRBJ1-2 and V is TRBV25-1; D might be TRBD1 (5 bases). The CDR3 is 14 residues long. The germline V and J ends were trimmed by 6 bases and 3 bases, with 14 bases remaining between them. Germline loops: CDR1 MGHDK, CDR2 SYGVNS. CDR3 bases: TGTGCCAGCAGCCTATTAGACAGCTACTATGGCTACACCTTC. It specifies CASSLLDSYYGYTF.

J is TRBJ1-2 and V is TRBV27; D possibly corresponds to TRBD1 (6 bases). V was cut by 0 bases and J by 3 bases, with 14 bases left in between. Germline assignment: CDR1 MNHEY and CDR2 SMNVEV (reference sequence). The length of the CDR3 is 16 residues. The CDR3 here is CASSLSGGSNYYGYTF. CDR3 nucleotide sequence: TGTGCCAGCAGTTTATCCGGGGGCAGCAACTACTATGGCTACACCTTC.

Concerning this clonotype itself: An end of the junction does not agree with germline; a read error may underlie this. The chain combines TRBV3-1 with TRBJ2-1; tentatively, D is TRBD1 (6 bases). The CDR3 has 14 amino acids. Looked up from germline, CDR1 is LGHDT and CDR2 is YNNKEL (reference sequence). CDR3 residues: CVSSQGWADNEQFF. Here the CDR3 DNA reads TGTGTCAGCAGCCAGGGGTGGGCAGACAATGAGCAGTTCTTC.

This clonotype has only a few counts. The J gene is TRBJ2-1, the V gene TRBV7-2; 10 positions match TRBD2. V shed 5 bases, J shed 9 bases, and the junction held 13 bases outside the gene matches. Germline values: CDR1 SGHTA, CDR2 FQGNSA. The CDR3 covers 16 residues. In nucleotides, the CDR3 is TGTGCCAGCAGCCCACTCCCAACTAGCGGGAACCCTGAGCAGTTCTTC. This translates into CASSPLPTSGNPEQFF.

The CDR3 here is CASSLATGGGGYTF. In DNA form, the CDR3 reads TGTGCCAGCAGCTTAGCAACAGGGGGCGGGGGCTACACCTTC. The chain couples TRBV7-2 to TRBJ1-2; 9 bases fit TRBD1. CDR1 is SGHTA, CDR2 FQGNSA, per germline. Trimming removed 0 bases from V and 8 bases from J; junction bases left unmatched: 4. The CDR3 has 14 amino acids. Filled out from reference TRBV7-2 and TRBJ1-2, the complete variable domain reads GAGVSQSPSNKVTEKGKDVELRCDPISGHTALYWYRQSLGQGLEFLIYFQGNSAPDKSGLPSDRFSAERTGGSVSTLTIQRTQQEDSAVYLCASSLATGGGGYTFGSGTRLTVV.

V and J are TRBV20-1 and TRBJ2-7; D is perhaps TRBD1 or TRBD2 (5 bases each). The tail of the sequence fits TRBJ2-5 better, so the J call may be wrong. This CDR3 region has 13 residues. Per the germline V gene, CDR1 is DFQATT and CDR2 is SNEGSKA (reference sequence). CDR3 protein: CSAEGRGVETQYF. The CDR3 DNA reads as TGCAGTGCTGAGGGACGGGGAGTGGAGACCCAGTACTTC.

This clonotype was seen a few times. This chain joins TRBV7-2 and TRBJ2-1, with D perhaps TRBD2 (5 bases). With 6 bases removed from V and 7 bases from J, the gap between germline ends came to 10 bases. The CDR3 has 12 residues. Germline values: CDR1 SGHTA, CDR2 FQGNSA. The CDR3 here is CASRGPGNEQFF. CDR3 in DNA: TGTGCCAGCAGGGGCCCGGGGAATGAGCAGTTCTTC.

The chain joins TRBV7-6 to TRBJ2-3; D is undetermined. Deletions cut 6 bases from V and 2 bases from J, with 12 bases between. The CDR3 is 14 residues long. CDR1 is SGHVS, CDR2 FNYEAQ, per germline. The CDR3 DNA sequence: TGTGCCAGCAGTCTGTCGGAACACACAGATACGCAGTATTTT. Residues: CASSLSEHTDTQYF.

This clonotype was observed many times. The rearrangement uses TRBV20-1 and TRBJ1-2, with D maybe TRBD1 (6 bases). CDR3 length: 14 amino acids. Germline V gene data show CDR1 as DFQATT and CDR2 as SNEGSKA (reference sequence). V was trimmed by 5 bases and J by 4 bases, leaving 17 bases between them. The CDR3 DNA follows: TGCAGTGCTCAACCACAGGGCGAGGGCTATGGCTACACCTTC. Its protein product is CSAQPQGEGYGYTF.

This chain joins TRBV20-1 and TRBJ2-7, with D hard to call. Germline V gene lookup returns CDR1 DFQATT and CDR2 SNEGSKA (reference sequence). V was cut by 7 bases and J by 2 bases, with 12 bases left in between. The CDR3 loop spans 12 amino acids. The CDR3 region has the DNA TGCAGTGTGGTAGAAGGACCCTACGAGCAGTACTTC. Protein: CSVVEGPYEQYF.

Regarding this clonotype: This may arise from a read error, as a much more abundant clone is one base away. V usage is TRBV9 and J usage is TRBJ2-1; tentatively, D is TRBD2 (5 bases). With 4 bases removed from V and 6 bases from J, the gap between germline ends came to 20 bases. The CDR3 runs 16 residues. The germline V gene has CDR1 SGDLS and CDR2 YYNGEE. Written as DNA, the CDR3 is TGTGCCAGCAGCCCGAACCGAAGGCGGGCGTTCAATGAGCAGTTCTTC. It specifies CASSPNRRRAFNEQFF.

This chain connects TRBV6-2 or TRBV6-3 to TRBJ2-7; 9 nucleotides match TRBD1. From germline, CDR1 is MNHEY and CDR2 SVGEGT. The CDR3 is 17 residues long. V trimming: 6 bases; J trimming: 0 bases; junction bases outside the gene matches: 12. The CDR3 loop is CASSPGTGKPSSYEQYF. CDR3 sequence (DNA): TGTGCCAGCAGCCCCGGGACAGGGAAACCGAGCTCCTACGAGCAGTACTTC.

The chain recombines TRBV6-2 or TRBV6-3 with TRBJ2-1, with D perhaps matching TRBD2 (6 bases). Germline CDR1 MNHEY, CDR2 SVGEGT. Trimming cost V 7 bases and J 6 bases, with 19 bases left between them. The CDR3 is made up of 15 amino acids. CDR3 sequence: CASKGGDPASNEQFF. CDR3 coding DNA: TGTGCCAGCAAAGGAGGGGACCCCGCGAGCAATGAGCAGTTCTTC.